The source of this T cell receptor (beta chain) is a study of naive and memory T cell subsets. Germline CDR1 and CDR2: LNHNV and YYDKDF (reference sequence). V lost 5 bases to trimming and J lost 9 bases, with 22 bases between them. The CDR3 sequence is 15 residues long. The library had UMIs added by 3' ligation of an oligonucleotide to TCR cDNA. Adult healthy volunteers gave 2.5 ml peripheral blood for whole-blood RNA. Amplification of ligated cDNA took four PCR rounds with SP2 and nested alpha and beta constant primers. TCRdb used MiXCR to reprocess the 5' RACE reads, holding one entry per CDR3 protein. The sample shows some 60,000 distinct CDR3 sequences, around 7.3% of them seen only once. In its sample, this clonotype was seen a few times.

This sequence was found in a female donor in good health. The chain couples TRBV15 to TRBJ2-5; D remains ambiguous. The CDR3 nucleotides read TGTGCCACCAGCGACGTCAAGCCGCGTCGTGTGGCCCAGTACTTC. It yields the protein CATSDVKPRRVAQYF.